One and the same sample provided the 27 T cell receptor beta chains below, sequenced in a study of T cell repertoires in aging, cancer and after chemotherapy. Amplification of TCR beta used genomic DNA extracted from peripheral blood. A mixed TRB-A/B primer pool amplified rearranged TRB by multiplex touch-down PCR. TCRdb processed the multiplex PCR reads anew with MiXCR; each CDR3 protein has one entry. Among 3,500 to 4,500 distinct CDR3 sequences listed, over 20% were seen once. Material for sequencing was blood. The receptors originated from a human donor with a solid tumor.

This clonotype is medium-sized (0.01 to 0.1%) in the sample. The chain is built from TRBV5-4 and TRBJ2-6, with 7 bases matching TRBD1. CDR3 length equals 15 residues. Germline values: CDR1 SGHNT, CDR2 YYREEE (reference sequence). J was trimmed by 2 bases and V by 4 bases; bases with no gene match: 3. DNA for the CDR3: TGTGCCAGCAGCCCAGGGGGTACTGGGGCCAACGTCCTGACTTTC. Its translation: CASSPGGTGANVLTF.

This clonotype is termed medium-sized. The J gene is TRBJ1-2, the V gene TRBV6-6, with 7 nucleotides matching TRBD1. The J segment lost 7 bases and the V segment lost 7 bases, leaving 6 bases of the junction unmatched. Germline V gene lookup returns CDR1 MNHNY and CDR2 SVGAGI (reference sequence). This CDR3 spans 12 amino acids. The CDR3, as DNA: TGTGCCAGCAACCAGTACAGGGGTGGCTACACCTTC. Translating it yields CASNQYRGGYTF.

This clonotype has just a few counts. The rearrangement joins TRBV5-1 to TRBJ1-4; unclear D gene. The CDR3 has 14 residues. Trimming stripped 7 bases from V and 0 bases from J, with 10 bases between. Germline CDR1 SGHRS, CDR2 YFSETQ. CDR3 nucleotides: TGCGCCAGCGCCAAGGGTGCAACTAATGAAAAACTGTTTTTT. Its translation is CASAKGATNEKLFF.

This clonotype is judged medium-sized. J is TRBJ2-1 and V is TRBV12-3 or TRBV12-4; 7 positions agree with TRBD2. This CDR3 is built from 15 residues. Trimming removed 8 bases from V and 2 bases from J; junction bases left unmatched: 9. The CDR3 spells CASRARLAAYNEQFF. The CDR3 DNA sequence: TGTGCCAGCCGTGCCCGACTAGCTGCCTACAATGAGCAGTTCTTC.

This clonotype was detected once. The V and J genes are TRBV20-1 and TRBJ2-3; 11 bases match TRBD2. From germline, CDR1 is DFQATT and CDR2 SNEGSKA (reference sequence). Germline trimming cut 5 bases from V and 4 bases from J; bases unmatched to any gene: 11. The CDR3 extends over 16 amino acids. CDR3 region: CSAGLLAGVRADTQYF. The DNA for the CDR3 is TGCAGTGCTGGTTTACTAGCGGGAGTAAGGGCAGATACGCAGTATTTT.

V gene TRBV18 combines with J gene TRBJ2-7; D remains ambiguous. Germline V gene data show CDR1 as KGHSH and CDR2 as LQKENI. The CDR3 loop spans 12 amino acids. V gave up 2 bases and J gave up 5 bases, with 7 bases separating them. The CDR3 protein is CASSPTGNEQYF. CDR3 coding DNA: TGTGCCAGCTCACCAACCGGTAACGAGCAGTACTTC.

The table lists this clonotype with a few counts. This chain connects TRBV5-1 to TRBJ2-3, with no clear D. V lost 0 bases and J lost 1, with 9 bases in between. CDR1 and CDR2 (germline): SGHRS, YFSETQ. The CDR3 is 15 residues long. DNA for the CDR3: TGCGCCAGCAGCTTGGTTGGCCAGGGCACAGATACGCAGTATTTT. Translated: CASSLVGQGTDTQYF.

The rearrangement joins TRBV4-1 to TRBJ2-3, with a possible D match to TRBD1 (5 bases). The V gene lost 1 base and the J gene lost 2 bases, with 10 bases spanning the gap. CDR1 and CDR2 from the germline V gene are MGHRA and YSYEKL. There are 15 residues in the CDR3. The CDR3 coding sequence is TGCGCCAGCAGCCAAGTGGGGCTAAACACAGATACGCAGTATTTT. Protein sequence: CASSQVGLNTDTQYF.

The chain employs TRBV20-1 and TRBJ2-1; unclear D gene. The germline V gene has CDR1 DFQATT and CDR2 SNEGSKA (reference sequence). The germline V and J ends were trimmed by 6 bases and 2 bases, with 17 bases remaining between them. The CDR3 length is 15 residues. DNA of the CDR3: TGCAGTGCCCAGCCGGTGACGGATACCTACAATGAGCAGTTCTTC. It yields the protein CSAQPVTDTYNEQFF.

V gene TRBV20-1 combines with J gene TRBJ2-1; no firm D call. The CDR3 length is 12 residues. Trimming pared 6 bases from V and 2 bases from J, leaving 8 bases between. Per germline, CDR1 DFQATT and CDR2 SNEGSKA (reference sequence). CDR3 nucleotides: TGCAGTGCGGGGAAACCCTACAATGAGCAGTTCTTC. It translates to CSAGKPYNEQFF.

The CDR3: CASSPFLDSSRAFF. CDR3 DNA: TGCGCCAGCAGCCCCTTCCTTGACAGCTCGAGAGCTTTCTTT. The genes are TRBV5-1 and TRBJ1-1; tentatively, D is TRBD1 (5 bases). Germline assignment: CDR1 SGHRS and CDR2 YFSETQ. Trimming pared 4 bases from V and 10 bases from J, leaving 20 bases between. This CDR3 is built from 14 residues.

By frequency in the sample, this clonotype is large. The CDR3 region has the DNA TGCAGCGTTGAAGATCTAGCGCTACAAGAGACCCAGTACTTC. Encoded protein: CSVEDLALQETQYF. This chain links TRBV29-1 with TRBJ2-5; maybe TRBD2 (6 bases). The length of the CDR3 is 14 residues. The V end was cut by 0 bases, the J end by 2 bases, with 10 bases between. Germline-derived CDR1 and CDR2 are SQVTM and ANQGSEA.

This clonotype has just a few counts. As DNA, the CDR3 is TGTGCCAGCAGTCGACCTGAGGGGTGGGAGACCCAGTACTTC. It is translated as CASSRPEGWETQYF. The chain is built from TRBV7-2 and TRBJ2-5, with D perhaps given as TRBD1 or TRBD2 (5 bases each). CDR1 and CDR2 (germline): SGHTA, FQGNSA. The CDR3 has 14 residues. V lost 6 bases and J lost 5, with 16 bases in between. Full variable domain (rest looked up from reference TRBV7-2 and TRBJ2-5): GAGVSQSPSNKVTEKGKDVELRCDPISGHTALYWYRQSLGQGLEFLIYFQGNSAPDKSGLPSDRFSAERTGGSVSTLTIQRTQQEDSAVYLCASSRPEGWETQYFGPGTRLLVL.

In its sample, this clonotype is medium-sized. The V and J genes are TRBV5-5 and TRBJ2-1; the D is unclear. The length of the CDR3 is 15 residues. V lost 0 bases and J lost 3, with 10 bases in between. Germline CDR1 is SGHKS and CDR2 is YYEKEE (reference sequence). CDR3 DNA sequence: TGTGCCAGCAGCTTGGTAGCAGGAGACTACAATGAGCAGTTCTTC. The encoded protein is CASSLVAGDYNEQFF.

The table lists this clonotype with a few counts. The genes are TRBV5-1 and TRBJ2-3; 8 bases fit TRBD1. The CDR3 runs to 16 residues. CDR1 and CDR2 from the germline V gene are SGHRS and YFSETQ. J gave up 2 bases and V 1 base, and 6 bases lay outside the gene matches. CDR3 nucleotides: TGCGCCAGCAGCTTGCCTCAGGGGGCGGACACAGATACGCAGTATTTT. It specifies CASSLPQGADTDTQYF.

Sample share makes this clonotype medium-sized (0.01 to 0.1%). The DNA of the CDR3 is TGTGCCAGCAACGCAGCAACTAGCGGGGGGTGGTCCTACAATGAGCAGTTCTTC. It is translated as CASNAATSGGWSYNEQFF. The V and J genes are TRBV12-3 or TRBV12-4 and TRBJ2-1; TRBD2 agrees at 12 bases. The V gene end was trimmed by 7 bases and the J gene end by 1 base; junction bases not matched to a gene: 11. CDR3 size: 18 residues.

Relative to its sample, this clonotype is medium-sized. This chain joins TRBV18 and TRBJ2-5, with TRBD2 as a possible D gene (6 bases). V was clipped by 0 bases and J by 5 bases, with 10 bases between them. Germline CDR1 KGHSH, CDR2 LQKENI. The CDR3 is 14 residues long. CDR3 protein: CASSPPPGRETQYF. The CDR3 region has the DNA TGTGCCAGCTCACCACCTCCAGGGAGGGAGACCCAGTACTTC.

This clonotype counts as medium-sized. The chain couples TRBV27 to TRBJ2-3; TRBD1 matches at 9 bases. CDR1 and CDR2 (germline): MNHEY, SMNVEV (reference sequence). The ends lost 8 bases at V and 0 bases at J; junction bases unmatched: 9. The CDR3 covers 16 residues. CDR3 in DNA: TGTGCCAGCCTGGGAGTAGGACAGGGGAGCACAGATACGCAGTATTTT. Residues: CASLGVGQGSTDTQYF.

By share, this clonotype counts as medium-sized (0.01 to 0.1%). The chain uses TRBV30 and TRBJ1-3, with 7 bases aligning to TRBD1. The V gene's germline CDR1 is GTSNPN and CDR2 SVGIG (reference sequence). After removal of 5 bases from V and 1 base from J, the junction contained 5 bases not matched to a gene. CDR3 length: 14 residues. CDR3 region: CAWGTETSGNTIYF. In nucleotides, the CDR3 is TGTGCCTGGGGGACAGAAACTTCTGGAAACACCATATATTTT.

This chain uses TRBV6-5 with TRBJ2-1, with TRBD2 matching 12 bases. Germline V gives CDR1 MNHEY, CDR2 SVGAGI. Trimming removed 5 bases from V and 9 bases from J; junction bases left unmatched: 5. The length of the CDR3 is 14 residues. The CDR3 loop is CASSRTSGNAEQFF. DNA of the CDR3: TGTGCCAGCAGTCGGACTAGCGGGAACGCTGAGCAGTTCTTC.

This clonotype is medium-sized (0.01 to 0.1%) in the sample. The V call is TRBV6-1, the J call TRBJ2-7; 12 bases are shared with TRBD2. CDR3 length equals 14 residues. The V segment lost 6 bases and the J segment 5 bases; nucleotides outside the gene matches: 5. Germline V CDR1 and CDR2: MNHNS, SASEGT. The CDR3 sequence is CASRRGLAGNEQYF. The CDR3 nucleotides read TGTGCCAGCAGGAGAGGACTAGCGGGAAACGAGCAGTACTTC.

The CDR3 is CASIGVGAETQYF. The CDR3, as DNA: TGTGCCAGCATAGGGGTTGGAGCGGAGACCCAGTACTTC. The chain links TRBV6-5 to TRBJ2-5; D is possibly TRBD1 (5 bases). CDR1 is MNHEY, CDR2 SVGAGI, per germline. Trimming stripped 7 bases from V and 5 bases from J, with 14 bases between. The CDR3 sequence is 13 residues long.

In its sample, this clonotype is large (0.1 to 1%). V gene TRBV29-1 combines with J gene TRBJ2-3; D unclear. Trimming took off 4 bases at V and 13 bases at J, with 18 bases between the two ends. CDR1 and CDR2 (germline): SQVTM, ANQGSEA. The CDR3 consists of 12 residues. The CDR3 loop is CSVGPQRLPEYF. For the CDR3, the DNA is TGCAGCGTTGGTCCGCAGCGCCTGCCGGAGTATTTT.

This clonotype is termed medium-sized. The rearrangement links TRBV18 to TRBJ2-1; a possible D gene is TRBD2 (7 bases). This CDR3 has 16 amino acids. V shed 4 bases and J shed 2 bases, with 15 bases lying between them. Germline CDR1 KGHSH, CDR2 LQKENI. The CDR3 DNA reads as TGTGCCAGCTCACGGGGGGGCGGGGCGACCTACAATGAGCAGTTCTTC. Amino acid sequence: CASSRGGGATYNEQFF.

This clonotype qualifies as medium-sized. The gene calls are TRBV5-6 and TRBJ1-2, with D perhaps matching TRBD1 (5 bases). The CDR3 consists of 15 residues. Trimming left V 0 bases short and J 8 bases short, with 17 bases between. Germline lookup yields CDR1 SGHDT and CDR2 YYEEEE. The CDR3 bases are TGTGCCAGCAGCTTGGTAAGCGCAGGGACGGAAGGCTACACCTTC. This gives the protein CASSLVSAGTEGYTF.

The chain couples TRBV5-1 to TRBJ2-3; 11 positions agree with TRBD2. Germline CDR1 SGHRS, CDR2 YFSETQ. V shed 4 bases and J 3 bases; nucleotides not matched to a gene: 7. This CDR3 comprises 16 residues. CDR3 sequence reads: CASSDSGRAFTDTQYF. The CDR3 nucleotides are TGCGCCAGCAGCGATAGCGGGAGGGCCTTTACAGATACGCAGTATTTT.

This clonotype counts as medium-sized. CDR3 sequence: CSVGRASLNTEAFF. The DNA for the CDR3 is TGCAGCGTTGGACGGGCCAGCTTAAACACTGAAGCTTTCTTT. The chain joins TRBV29-1 to TRBJ1-1; D unclear. CDR3 length: 14 residues. V lost 4 bases and J 2 bases, leaving 14 bases between the germline ends. CDR1 is SQVTM and CDR2 is ANQGSEA in the germline V gene.